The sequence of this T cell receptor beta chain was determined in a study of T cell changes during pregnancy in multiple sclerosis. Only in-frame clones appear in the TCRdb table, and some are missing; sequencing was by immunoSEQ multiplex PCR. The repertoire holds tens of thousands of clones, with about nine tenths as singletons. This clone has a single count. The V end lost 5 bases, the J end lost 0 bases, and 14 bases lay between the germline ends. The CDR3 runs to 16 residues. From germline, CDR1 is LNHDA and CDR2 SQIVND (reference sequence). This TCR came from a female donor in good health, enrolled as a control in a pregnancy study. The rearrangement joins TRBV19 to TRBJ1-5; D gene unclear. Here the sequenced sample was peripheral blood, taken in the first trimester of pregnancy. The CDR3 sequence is CASSGTDTYSNQPQHF. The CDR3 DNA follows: TGTGCCAGTAGTGGTACCGATACTTATAGCAATCAGCCCCAGCATTTT. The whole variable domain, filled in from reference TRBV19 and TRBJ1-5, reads DGGITQSPKYLFRKEGQNVTLSCEQNLNHDAMYWYRQDPGQGLRLIYYSQIVNDFQKGDIAEGYSVSREKKESFPLTVTSAQKNPTAFYLCASSGTDTYSNQPQHFGDGTRLSIL.